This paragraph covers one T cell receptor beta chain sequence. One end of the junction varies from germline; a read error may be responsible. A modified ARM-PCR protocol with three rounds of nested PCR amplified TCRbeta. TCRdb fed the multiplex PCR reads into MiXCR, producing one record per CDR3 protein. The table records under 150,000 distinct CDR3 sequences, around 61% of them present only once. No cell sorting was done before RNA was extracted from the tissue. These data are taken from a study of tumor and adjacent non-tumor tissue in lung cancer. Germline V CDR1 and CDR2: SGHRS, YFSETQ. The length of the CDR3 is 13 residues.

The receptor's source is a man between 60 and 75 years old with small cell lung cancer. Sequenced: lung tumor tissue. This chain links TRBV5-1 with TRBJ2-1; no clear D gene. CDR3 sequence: CTSSLGSNNEQFF. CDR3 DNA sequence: TGCACCAGCAGCTTGGGTAGTAACAATGAGCAGTTCTTC.